This T cell receptor (beta chain) was obtained from a study of cytomegalovirus exposure and HLA in healthy donors. Deletions cut 2 bases from V and 2 bases from J, with 10 bases between. Germline CDR1 is SGHAT and CDR2 is FQNNGV. The CDR3 runs to 15 residues. The PCR ran on 60 Vbeta and 13 Jbeta primers. The assay was immunoSEQ multiplex PCR, and TCRdb's table has in-frame clones only and misses some. The sample holds around 170,000 clones; less than 90% are singletons and the top ten take 0.35% to 0.45%. The chain has TRBV11-2 and TRBJ2-1, with a weak D call TRBD2 (5 bases). The source is a boy aged 2 to 10 in good health and CMV-seronegative. The sequenced material came from PBMCs. The CDR3 sequence is CASSLIQRPYNEQFF. In DNA form, the CDR3 reads TGTGCCAGCAGCTTAATCCAGCGGCCCTACAATGAGCAGTTCTTC.